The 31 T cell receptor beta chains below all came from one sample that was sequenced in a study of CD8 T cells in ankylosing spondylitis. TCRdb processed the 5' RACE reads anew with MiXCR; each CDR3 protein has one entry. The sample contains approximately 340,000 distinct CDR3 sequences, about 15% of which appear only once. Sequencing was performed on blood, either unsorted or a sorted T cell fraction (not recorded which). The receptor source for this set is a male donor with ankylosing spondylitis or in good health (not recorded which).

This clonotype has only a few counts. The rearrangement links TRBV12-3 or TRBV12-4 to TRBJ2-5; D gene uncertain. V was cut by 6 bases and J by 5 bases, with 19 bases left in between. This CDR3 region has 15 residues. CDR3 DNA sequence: TGTGCCAGCAGACCCCCGGTCCTTTCCCAGGAGACCCAGTACTTC. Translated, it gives CASRPPVLSQETQYF.

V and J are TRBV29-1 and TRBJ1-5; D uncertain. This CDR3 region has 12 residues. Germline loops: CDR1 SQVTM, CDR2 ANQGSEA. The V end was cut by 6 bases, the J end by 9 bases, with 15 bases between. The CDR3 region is CSVGVLGGPQHF. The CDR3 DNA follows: TGCAGCGTCGGGGTTTTAGGAGGGCCCCAGCATTTT.

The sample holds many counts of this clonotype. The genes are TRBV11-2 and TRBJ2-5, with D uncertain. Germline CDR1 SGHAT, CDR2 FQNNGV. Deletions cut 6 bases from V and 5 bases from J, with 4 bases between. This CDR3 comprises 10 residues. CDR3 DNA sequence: TGTGCCAGCAGTTTGGAGACCCAGTACTTC. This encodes CASSLETQYF.

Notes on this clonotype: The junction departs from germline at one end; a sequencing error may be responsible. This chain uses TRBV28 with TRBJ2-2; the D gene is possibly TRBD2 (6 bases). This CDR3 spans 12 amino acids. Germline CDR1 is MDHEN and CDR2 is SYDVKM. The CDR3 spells CASSLVPGGLFF. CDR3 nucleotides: TGTGCCAGCAGTTTAGTACCCGGGGGGCTGTTTTTT.

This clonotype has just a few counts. The CDR3 DNA is TGTGCCAGCATCCTGGACAGCCCTGGGGGCGAGCAGTACTTC. Its protein is CASILDSPGGEQYF. The V call is TRBV2, the J call TRBJ2-7; tentatively, D is TRBD1 (6 bases). V lost 7 bases and J 6 bases, leaving 19 bases between the germline ends. The CDR3 totals 14 residues. Germline CDR1 and CDR2: SNHLY and FYNNEI. Combining the CDR3 with reference TRBV2 and TRBJ2-7 gives the whole variable domain EPEVTQTPSHQVTQMGQEVILRCVPISNHLYFYWYRQILGQKVEFLVSFYNNEISEKSEIFDDQFSVERPDGSNFTLKIRSTKLEDSAMYFCASILDSPGGEQYFGPGTRLTVT.

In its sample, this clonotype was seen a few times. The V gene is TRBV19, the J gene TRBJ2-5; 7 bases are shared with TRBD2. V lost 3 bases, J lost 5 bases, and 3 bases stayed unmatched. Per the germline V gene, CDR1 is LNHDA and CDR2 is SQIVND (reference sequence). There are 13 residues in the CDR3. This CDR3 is CASSMSGAETQYF. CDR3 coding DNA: TGTGCCAGTAGTATGAGCGGGGCGGAGACCCAGTACTTC.

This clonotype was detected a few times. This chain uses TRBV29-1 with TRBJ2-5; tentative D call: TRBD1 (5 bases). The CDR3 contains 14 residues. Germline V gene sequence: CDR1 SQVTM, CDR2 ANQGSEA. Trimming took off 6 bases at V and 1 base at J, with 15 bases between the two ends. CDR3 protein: CSVDPDSLQETQYF. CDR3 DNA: TGCAGCGTCGACCCCGACAGCCTCCAAGAGACCCAGTACTTC. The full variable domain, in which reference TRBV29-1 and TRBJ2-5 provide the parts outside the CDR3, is SAVISQKPSRDICQRGTSLTIQCQVDSQVTMMFWYRQQPGQSLTLIATANQGSEATYESGFVIDKFPISRPNLTFSTLTVSNMSPEDSSIYLCSVDPDSLQETQYFGPGTRLLVL.

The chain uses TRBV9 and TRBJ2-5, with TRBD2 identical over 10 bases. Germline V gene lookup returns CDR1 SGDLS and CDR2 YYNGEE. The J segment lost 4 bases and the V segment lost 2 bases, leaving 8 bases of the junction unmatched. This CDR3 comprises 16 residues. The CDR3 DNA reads TGTGCCAGCAGCGTTGGGGGGACTAGCGTGGGAGAGACCCAGTACTTC. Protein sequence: CASSVGGTSVGETQYF.

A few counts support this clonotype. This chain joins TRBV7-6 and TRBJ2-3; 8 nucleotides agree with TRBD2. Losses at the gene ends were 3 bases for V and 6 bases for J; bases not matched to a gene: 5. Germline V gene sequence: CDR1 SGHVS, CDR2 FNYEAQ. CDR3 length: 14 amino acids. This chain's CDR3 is CASSLTSEGDTQYF. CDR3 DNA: TGTGCCAGCAGCTTGACTAGCGAAGGGGATACGCAGTATTTT.

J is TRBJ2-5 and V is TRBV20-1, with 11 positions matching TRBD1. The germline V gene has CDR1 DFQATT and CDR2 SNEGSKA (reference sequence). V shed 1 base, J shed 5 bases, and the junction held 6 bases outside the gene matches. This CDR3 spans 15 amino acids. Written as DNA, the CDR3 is TGCAGTGCTAGAGCCGGGACAGGGGGGAGGGAGACCCAGTACTTC. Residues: CSARAGTGGRETQYF.

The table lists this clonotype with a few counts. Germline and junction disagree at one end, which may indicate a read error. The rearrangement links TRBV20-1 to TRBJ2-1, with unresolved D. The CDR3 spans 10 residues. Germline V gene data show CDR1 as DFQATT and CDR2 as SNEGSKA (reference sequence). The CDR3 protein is CSARDHEQFF. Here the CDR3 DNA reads TGCAGTGCTCGAGACCATGAGCAGTTCTTC.

The CDR3 here is CATSSYRVAYEQYF. The CDR3 nucleotides read TGTGCCACCAGTTCATACAGGGTCGCCTACGAGCAGTACTTC. The rearrangement uses TRBV15 and TRBJ2-7, with D tentatively TRBD1 (6 bases). The CDR3 consists of 14 residues. Deletions cut 6 bases from V and 2 bases from J, with 14 bases between. CDR1 LNHNV and CDR2 YYDKDF come from the germline V gene (reference sequence).

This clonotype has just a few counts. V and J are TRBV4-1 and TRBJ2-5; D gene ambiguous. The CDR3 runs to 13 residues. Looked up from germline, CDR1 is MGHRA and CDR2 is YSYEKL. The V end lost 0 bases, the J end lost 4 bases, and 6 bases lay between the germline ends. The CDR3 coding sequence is TGCGCCAGCAGCCAAGATGGGGTAGAGACCCAGTACTTC. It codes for CASSQDGVETQYF.

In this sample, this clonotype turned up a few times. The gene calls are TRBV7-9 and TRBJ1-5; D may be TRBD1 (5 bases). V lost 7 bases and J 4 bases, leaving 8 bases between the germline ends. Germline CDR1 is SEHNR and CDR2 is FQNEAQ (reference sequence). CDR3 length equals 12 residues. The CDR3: CASTRDNQPQHF. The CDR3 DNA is TGTGCCAGCACCAGGGATAATCAGCCCCAGCATTTT.

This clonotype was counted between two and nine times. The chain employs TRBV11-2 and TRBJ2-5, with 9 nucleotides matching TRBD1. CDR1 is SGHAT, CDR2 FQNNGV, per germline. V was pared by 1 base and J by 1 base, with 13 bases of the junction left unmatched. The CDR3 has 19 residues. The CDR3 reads CASSLGVGWGQGFQETQYF. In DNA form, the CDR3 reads TGTGCCAGCAGCTTAGGAGTTGGTTGGGGACAGGGCTTCCAAGAGACCCAGTACTTC. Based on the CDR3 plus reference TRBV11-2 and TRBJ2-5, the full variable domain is EAGVAQSPRYKIIEKRQSVAFWCNPISGHATLYWYQQILGQGPKLLIQFQNNGVVDDSQLPKDRFSAERLKGVDSTLKIQPAKLEDSAVYLCASSLGVGWGQGFQETQYFGPGTRLLVL.

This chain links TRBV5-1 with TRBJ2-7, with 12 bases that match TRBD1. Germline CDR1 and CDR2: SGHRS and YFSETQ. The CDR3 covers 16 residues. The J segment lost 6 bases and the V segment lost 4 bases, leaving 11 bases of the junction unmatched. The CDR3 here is CASSPATGTGGREQYF. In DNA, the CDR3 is TGCGCCAGCAGCCCTGCAACGGGGACAGGGGGCCGCGAGCAGTACTTC. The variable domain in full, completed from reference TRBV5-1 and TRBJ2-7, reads KAGVTQTPRYLIKTRGQQVTLSCSPISGHRSVSWYQQTPGQGLQFLFEYFSETQRNKGNFPGRFSGRQFSNSRSEMNVSTLELGDSALYLCASSPATGTGGREQYFGPGTRLTVT.

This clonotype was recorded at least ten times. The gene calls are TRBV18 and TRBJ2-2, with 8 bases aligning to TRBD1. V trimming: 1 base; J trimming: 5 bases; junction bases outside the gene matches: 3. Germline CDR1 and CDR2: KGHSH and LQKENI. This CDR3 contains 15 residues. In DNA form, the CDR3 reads TGTGCCAGCTCACCACGACAGGGGAGTACCGGGGAGCTGTTTTTT. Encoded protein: CASSPRQGSTGELFF.

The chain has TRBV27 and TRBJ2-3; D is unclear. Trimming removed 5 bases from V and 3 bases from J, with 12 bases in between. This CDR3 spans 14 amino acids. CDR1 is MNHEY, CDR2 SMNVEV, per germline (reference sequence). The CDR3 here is CASSPTRATDTQYF. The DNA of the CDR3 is TGTGCCAGCAGTCCGACTCGGGCAACAGATACGCAGTATTTT.

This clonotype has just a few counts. CDR3 nucleotides: TGCAGCGTTTCAGAGGCAGATACGCAGTATTTT. It specifies CSVSEADTQYF. This chain joins TRBV29-1 and TRBJ2-3; D gene uncertain. The CDR3 covers 11 residues. Trimming took off 5 bases at V and 4 bases at J, with 7 bases between the two ends. Germline CDR1 and CDR2: SQVTM and ANQGSEA.

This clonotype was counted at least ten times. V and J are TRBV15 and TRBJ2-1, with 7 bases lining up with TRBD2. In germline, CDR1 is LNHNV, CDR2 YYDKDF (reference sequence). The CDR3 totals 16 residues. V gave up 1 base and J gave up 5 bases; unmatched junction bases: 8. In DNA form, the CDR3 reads TGTGCCACCAGCAGAGGACTAGCTGGAAGGGACAATGAGCAGTTCTTC. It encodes CATSRGLAGRDNEQFF.

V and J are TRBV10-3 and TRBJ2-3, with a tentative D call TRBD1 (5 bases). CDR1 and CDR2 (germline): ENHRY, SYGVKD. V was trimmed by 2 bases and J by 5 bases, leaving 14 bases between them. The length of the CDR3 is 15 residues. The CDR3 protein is CAISERRAGEDTQYF. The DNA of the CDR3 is TGTGCCATCAGTGAGCGCAGGGCAGGAGAAGATACGCAGTATTTT.

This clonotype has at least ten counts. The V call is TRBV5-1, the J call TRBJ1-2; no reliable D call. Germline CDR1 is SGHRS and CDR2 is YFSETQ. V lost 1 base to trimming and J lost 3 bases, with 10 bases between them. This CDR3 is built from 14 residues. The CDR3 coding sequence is TGCGCCAGCAGCTTGTCTGGGTTACACTATGGCTACACCTTC. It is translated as CASSLSGLHYGYTF.

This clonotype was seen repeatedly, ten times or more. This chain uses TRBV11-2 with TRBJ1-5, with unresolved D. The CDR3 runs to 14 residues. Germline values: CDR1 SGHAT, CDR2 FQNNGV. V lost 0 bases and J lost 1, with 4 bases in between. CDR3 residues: CASSLDRSNQPQHF. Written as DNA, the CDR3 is TGTGCCAGCAGCTTAGACCGGAGCAATCAGCCCCAGCATTTT.

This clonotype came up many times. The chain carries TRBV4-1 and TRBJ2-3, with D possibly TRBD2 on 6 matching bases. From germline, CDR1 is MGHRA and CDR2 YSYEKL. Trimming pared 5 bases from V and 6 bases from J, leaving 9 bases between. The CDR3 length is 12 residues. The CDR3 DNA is TGCGCCAGCAGCAGGGACTTGGATACGCAGTATTTT. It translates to CASSRDLDTQYF.

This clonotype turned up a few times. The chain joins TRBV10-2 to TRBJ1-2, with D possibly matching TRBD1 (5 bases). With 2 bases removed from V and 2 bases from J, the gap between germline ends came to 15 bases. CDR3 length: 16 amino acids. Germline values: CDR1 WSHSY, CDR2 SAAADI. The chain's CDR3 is CASSEPLRGLNYGYTF. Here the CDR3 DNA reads TGCGCCAGCAGTGAGCCCCTCCGGGGCTTAAACTATGGCTACACCTTC.

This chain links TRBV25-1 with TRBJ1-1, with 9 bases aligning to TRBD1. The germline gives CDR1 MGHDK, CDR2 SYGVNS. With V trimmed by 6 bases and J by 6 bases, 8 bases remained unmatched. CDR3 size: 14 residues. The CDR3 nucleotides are TGTGCCAGCAGGGCCACAGGGGGCTCGGCTGAAGCTTTCTTT. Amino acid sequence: CASRATGGSAEAFF.

CDR3 sequence: CASSLDLPGAGELFF. CDR3 nucleotides: TGTGCCAGCAGCTTAGATCTCCCGGGTGCCGGGGAGCTGTTTTTT. This chain links TRBV11-2 with TRBJ2-2; no reliable D call. CDR1 and CDR2 from the germline V gene are SGHAT and FQNNGV. Trimming took 0 bases from V and 6 from J, leaving 11 bases between them. This CDR3 contains 15 residues. Full variable domain (missing parts from reference TRBV11-2 and TRBJ2-2): EAGVAQSPRYKIIEKRQSVAFWCNPISGHATLYWYQQILGQGPKLLIQFQNNGVVDDSQLPKDRFSAERLKGVDSTLKIQPAKLEDSAVYLCASSLDLPGAGELFFGEGSRLTVL.

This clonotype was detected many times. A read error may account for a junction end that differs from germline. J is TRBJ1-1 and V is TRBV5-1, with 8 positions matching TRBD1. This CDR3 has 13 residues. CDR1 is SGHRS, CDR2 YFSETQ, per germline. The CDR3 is CASSLDRDTEAFF. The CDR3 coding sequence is TGTGCCAGCAGCTTGGACAGGGACACTGAAGCTTTCTTT.

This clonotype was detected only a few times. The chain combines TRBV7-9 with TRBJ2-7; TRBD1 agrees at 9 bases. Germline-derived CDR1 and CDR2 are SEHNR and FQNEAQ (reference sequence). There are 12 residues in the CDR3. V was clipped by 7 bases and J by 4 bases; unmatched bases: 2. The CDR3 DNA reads TGTGCCAGCATAGGACAGGGGTACGAGCAGTACTTC. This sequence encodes CASIGQGYEQYF.

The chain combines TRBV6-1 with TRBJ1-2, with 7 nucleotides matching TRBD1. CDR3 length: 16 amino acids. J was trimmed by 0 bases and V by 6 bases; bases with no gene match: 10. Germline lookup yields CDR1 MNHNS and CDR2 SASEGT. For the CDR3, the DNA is TGTGCCAGCAGCCGAATAGCCAGGGGGACTAACTATGGCTACACCTTC. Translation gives CASSRIARGTNYGYTF.

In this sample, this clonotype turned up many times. The chain's CDR3 is CSAIQVVSGNTIYF. CDR3 nucleotide sequence: TGCAGTGCCATACAGGTCGTCTCTGGAAACACCATATATTTT. V is TRBV20-1 and J is TRBJ1-3; D is perhaps TRBD1 (5 bases). Per germline, CDR1 DFQATT and CDR2 SNEGSKA (reference sequence). The CDR3 has 14 amino acids. V was clipped by 6 bases and J by 0 bases, with 12 bases between them.